This T cell receptor (beta chain) was identified during a study of cytomegalovirus exposure and HLA in healthy donors. There are 15 residues in the CDR3. Trimming removed 2 bases at V and 3 bases at J, with 13 bases between. Germline V gene sequence: CDR1 SGHRS, CDR2 YFSETQ. It was with 60 Vbeta and 13 Jbeta primers that the PCR ran. TCRdb's table, derived via immunoSEQ multiplex PCR, lists solely in-frame clones and lacks some. The data contain some 120,000 clones, approximately 68% of them singletons. Overall study results and limits: Association of a missense DCLRE1C variant with TCR beta V- and J-gene trimming was reported in a later analysis.

As regards this clone: Antigen specificity is unknown.

The sequenced material came from PBMCs. V gene TRBV5-1 combines with J gene TRBJ2-3; perhaps TRBD1 as D (5 bases). The source of this sequence is a man aged 25 to 40 in good health and CMV-seropositive. CDR3 in DNA: TGCGCCAGCAGCTTAACGGGTCGACAGACAGATACGCAGTATTTT. Its translation: CASSLTGRQTDTQYF. Full variable domain (remainder filled in from reference TRBV5-1 and TRBJ2-3): KAGVTQTPRYLIKTRGQQVTLSCSPISGHRSVSWYQQTPGQGLQFLFEYFSETQRNKGNFPGRFSGRQFSNSRSEMNVSTLELGDSALYLCASSLTGRQTDTQYFGPGTRLTVL.